These 16 T cell receptor beta chains share one sample of origin, sequenced in a study of T cell responses to AZD1222 COVID-19 vaccine (dated by TCRdb to the early 2020s). The library came from the immunoSEQ multiplex PCR assay. Held by TCRdb, this immuneACCESS table contains in-frame sequences only and omits some clones. Under half of the omission traces to an unresolved V gene where checked; the cause of the rest is unknown. The sample records about 190,000 clones, approximately 94% of which are singletons. The top ten hold 7.5% to 10% of the sample. The label giving this sample's time point can be read as: baseline before first vaccination. This sample comprised peripheral blood, obtained on day 0 of AZD1222 vaccination. These receptors were taken from an adult in good health.

V usage is TRBV2 and J usage is TRBJ1-1, with D tentatively TRBD1 (6 bases). Germline V CDR1 and CDR2: SNHLY, FYNNEI. V was cut by 6 bases and J by 4 bases, with 12 bases left in between. This CDR3 comprises 13 residues. The CDR3 here is CASRRQAGTEAFF. The CDR3 coding sequence is TGTGCCAGCAGACGACAGGCCGGCACTGAAGCTTTCTTT.

J is TRBJ2-5 and V is TRBV28; D perhaps matches TRBD1 (6 bases). The CDR3 consists of 15 residues. Trimming stripped 9 bases from V and 5 bases from J, with 22 bases between. Germline CDR1 and CDR2: MDHEN and SYDVKM. The CDR3 protein is CASMGRGLMGETQYF. The CDR3, as DNA: TGTGCCAGTATGGGCAGGGGTCTTATGGGGGAGACCCAGTACTTC.

The chain carries TRBV28 and TRBJ1-2; 8 nucleotides align to TRBD1. V trimming: 4 bases; J trimming: 3 bases; junction bases outside the gene matches: 10. The CDR3 has 16 amino acids. CDR1 is MDHEN, CDR2 SYDVKM, per germline. This chain's CDR3 is CASSSRTGPADYGYTF. In DNA, the CDR3 is TGTGCCAGCAGTTCCCGGACAGGGCCTGCGGACTATGGCTACACCTTC.

The V and J genes are TRBV14 and TRBJ2-2, with D perhaps TRBD1 (6 bases). CDR3 length: 14 amino acids. Germline V gene lookup returns CDR1 SGHDN and CDR2 FVKESK. V shed 6 bases and J shed 0 bases, with 8 bases lying between them. CDR3 in amino acids: CASRQGANTGELFF. The CDR3 nucleotides are TGTGCCAGCAGACAGGGAGCGAACACCGGGGAGCTGTTTTTT.

The rearrangement uses TRBV4-3 and TRBJ2-7; 7 bases are a match to TRBD1. The CDR3 contains 15 residues. Trimming took 1 base from V and 4 from J; bases not matched to a gene: 7. Germline V gives CDR1 LGHNA, CDR2 YSLEER. The CDR3 region is CASSQAHDRDYEQYF. The CDR3, as DNA: TGCGCCAGCAGCCAAGCCCATGACAGGGATTACGAGCAGTACTTC.

The CDR3 bases are TGTGCCAGCAGCTTAAAAGGGACAGGGACTAGTACGAACACCGGGGAGCTGTTTTTT. This encodes CASSLKGTGTSTNTGELFF. The chain carries TRBV7-9 and TRBJ2-2; D perhaps matches TRBD1 (9 bases). Trimming removed 2 bases at V and 0 bases at J, with 19 bases between. This CDR3 region has 19 residues. Germline V gene sequence: CDR1 SEHNR, CDR2 FQNEAQ (reference sequence). Supplemented by reference TRBV7-9 and TRBJ2-2, the full variable domain reads DTGVSQNPRHKITKRGQNVTFRCDPISEHNRLYWYRQTLGQGPEFLTYFQNEAQLEKSRLLSDRFSAERPKGSFSTLEIQRTEQGDSAMYLCASSLKGTGTSTNTGELFFGEGSRLTVL.

The rearrangement uses TRBV6-2 or TRBV6-3 and TRBJ2-1, with TRBD2 matching over 9 bases. This CDR3 is built from 11 residues. CDR1 is MNHEY and CDR2 is SVGEGT in the germline V gene. J was trimmed by 15 bases and V by 4 bases; bases with no gene match: 4. As DNA, the CDR3 is TGTGCCAGCAGTTCTCTAGCGGGACCGTTCTTC. Amino acids: CASSSLAGPFF.

The J gene is TRBJ1-1, the V gene TRBV2; D remains ambiguous. V was pared by 9 bases and J by 3 bases, with 17 bases between. The CDR3 consists of 14 residues. Germline CDR1 reads SNHLY; CDR2 reads FYNNEI. CDR3 in amino acids: CARIRGVIYTEAFF. CDR3 DNA sequence: TGTGCCAGGATCCGTGGGGTTATTTACACTGAAGCTTTCTTT.

This chain uses TRBV6-5 with TRBJ2-1; unclear D gene. Germline CDR1 is MNHEY and CDR2 is SVGAGI. The CDR3 covers 11 residues. Trimming pared 8 bases from V and 6 bases from J, leaving 8 bases between. This CDR3 reads CASYGANEQFF. The CDR3, as DNA: TGTGCCAGCTACGGCGCCAATGAGCAGTTCTTC.

The J gene is TRBJ1-2, the V gene TRBV9; 8 nucleotides agree with TRBD1. The V and J ends lost 2 bases and 6 bases, in that order; junction bases with no gene match: 6. This CDR3 comprises 14 residues. CDR1 and CDR2 (germline): SGDLS, YYNGEE. This CDR3 is CASSVGRGLNGYTF. Written as DNA, the CDR3 is TGTGCCAGCAGCGTTGGCAGGGGGCTTAATGGCTACACCTTC.

The chain employs TRBV19 and TRBJ2-2, with 9 bases aligning to TRBD2. Germline V gene lookup returns CDR1 LNHDA and CDR2 SQIVND (reference sequence). The CDR3 loop spans 16 amino acids. J lost 2 bases, V lost 7 bases, and 8 bases had no gene match. The CDR3 loop reads CASMGGLAGNTGELFF. CDR3 sequence (DNA): TGTGCCAGTATGGGGGGGCTAGCGGGAAACACCGGGGAGCTGTTTTTT.

The chain combines TRBV19 with TRBJ2-1, with D possibly being TRBD2 (5 bases). Germline V gene data show CDR1 as LNHDA and CDR2 as SQIVND (reference sequence). V lost 3 bases and J 16 bases, leaving 16 bases between the germline ends. The CDR3 length is 12 residues. For the CDR3, the DNA is TGTGCCAGTAGTATCCCCGGAGCGGTTGTATTCTTC. It encodes CASSIPGAVVFF.

The chain links TRBV24-1 to TRBJ2-1, with 7 nucleotides matching TRBD2. In germline, CDR1 is KGHDR, CDR2 SFDVKD. The V gene end was trimmed by 7 bases and the J gene end by 6 bases; junction bases not matched to a gene: 5. This CDR3 contains 13 residues. This CDR3 is CATSRDYTNEQFF. The CDR3 DNA is TGTGCCACCAGCCGGGACTACACCAATGAGCAGTTCTTC.

The chain couples TRBV5-1 to TRBJ2-5; D is uncertain. CDR3 size: 14 residues. From germline, CDR1 is SGHRS and CDR2 YFSETQ. Deletions cut 0 bases from V and 0 bases from J, with 6 bases between. The CDR3: CASSLATYQETQYF. The DNA for the CDR3 is TGCGCCAGCAGCTTGGCTACCTACCAAGAGACCCAGTACTTC. The full variable domain, in which reference TRBV5-1 and TRBJ2-5 provide the parts outside the CDR3, is KAGVTQTPRYLIKTRGQQVTLSCSPISGHRSVSWYQQTPGQGLQFLFEYFSETQRNKGNFPGRFSGRQFSNSRSEMNVSTLELGDSALYLCASSLATYQETQYFGPGTRLLVL.

The V gene is TRBV6-5, the J gene TRBJ1-3, with unresolved D. In germline, CDR1 is MNHEY, CDR2 SVGAGI. Trimming cost V 2 bases and J 0 bases, with 8 bases left between them. The CDR3 runs to 15 residues. The CDR3 DNA reads as TGTGCCAGCAGTTACGGCACCATCTCTGGAAACACCATATATTTT. Its protein is CASSYGTISGNTIYF.

This clone was seen only once. The genes are TRBV28 and TRBJ1-1, with 8 bases fitting TRBD1. The length of the CDR3 is 14 residues. From germline, CDR1 is MDHEN and CDR2 SYDVKM. V shed 5 bases, J shed 5 bases, and the junction held 7 bases outside the gene matches. CDR3 protein: CASSTNDRGTEAFF. The CDR3 DNA is TGTGCCAGCAGTACAAACGACAGGGGTACTGAAGCTTTCTTT.